This T cell receptor (beta chain) was captured by sequencing in a study of CD8 T cells in ankylosing spondylitis. Study-wide results and limits: Matched ankylosing spondylitis synovial fluid reportedly showed significant enrichment of disease-linked clones. CD8+ cells made up the disease-linked clones, which were relatively rare in peripheral blood. Seemingly characteristic of ankylosing spondylitis blood was a TCR beta motif consisting of 7 or 8 highly homologous variants. Some motif variants were previously reported in reactive arthritis synovial fluid and blood.

5'-RACE, quantitative and with molecular barcodes, yielded the TCR beta libraries. One entry per CDR3 protein, called by TCRdb with MiXCR from the 5' RACE reads. Here the sample spans about 450,000 distinct CDR3 sequences, about 25% being singletons. V was cut by 7 bases and J by 7 bases, with 22 bases left in between. CDR1 and CDR2 (germline): SQVTM, ANQGSEA. The CDR3 totals 15 residues. In this sample, this clonotype turned up a few times. No antigen is known for it. The chain combines TRBV29-1 with TRBJ2-2; a weak D match, TRBD1 (6 bases). Sequences were obtained from blood, either unsorted or a sorted T cell fraction (not recorded which). The source of this sequence is a male donor with ankylosing spondylitis. The CDR3 DNA is TGCAGCGCCGAGGGGGTGGCGAGTAGCATCGGGGAGCTGTTTTTT. Its translation: CSAEGVASSIGELFF.